The present T cell receptor beta chain was sequenced within a study of yellow fever vaccine responses in identical twins. Study-wide findings and caveats: Twins reportedly had a vaccine T cell response that seemed partly convergent, partly personalized.

TCRdb independently ran MiXCR on the RT-PCR reads; one entry per CDR3 protein. The table has more than 15,000 distinct CDR3 sequences, around 72% seen once. V was clipped by 5 bases and J by 5 bases, with 10 bases between them. The CDR3 loop spans 13 amino acids. Germline-derived CDR1 and CDR2 are MNHNS and SASEGT. About this clonotype itself: Its matching antigen is unknown.

This sample comprised T cells from blood (PBMCs), unsorted or a sorted subset (not recorded which), obtained before or after yellow fever vaccination (not recorded which). V usage is TRBV6-1 and J usage is TRBJ2-1, with D maybe TRBD2 (5 bases). The receptor was isolated from a woman between 18 and 29 years old who received the yellow fever vaccine. DNA of the CDR3: TGTGCCAGCAGTCGGACTGCCCACAATGAGCAGTTCTTC. The encoded protein is CASSRTAHNEQFF.